These 22 T cell receptor beta chains were all obtained from the same sample, sequenced in a study of T cells after yellow fever vaccination. TCRdb re-analysed the 5' RACE reads in MiXCR, keeping a single row per CDR3 protein. The sample lists over 45,000 distinct CDR3 sequences; 5.7% were seen once. Material: PBMCs, either bulk or a sorted T-cell subset (CD4+, CD8+, memory, or dextramer-sorted; not recorded which), obtained on the day of the yellow fever booster vaccination. These receptors all stem from a man between 18 and 35 years old who received the YFV17D yellow fever vaccine.

This clonotype was picked up many times. The chain links TRBV15 to TRBJ2-1; D gene uncertain. The CDR3 consists of 13 residues. V lost 5 bases, J lost 9 bases, and 14 bases lay in between. Germline V gene data show CDR1 as LNHNV and CDR2 as YYDKDF (reference sequence). CDR3 bases: TGTGCCACCAGCGCCCGGGCGGAGAGTGAGCAGTTCTTC. Translation: CATSARAESEQFF.

V and J are TRBV7-2 and TRBJ1-2; no definite D call. V lost 5 bases, J lost 2 bases, and 9 bases lay in between. Germline V gene lookup returns CDR1 SGHTA and CDR2 FQGNSA. The CDR3 consists of 13 residues. The CDR3 sequence is CASSLPLNYGYTF. CDR3 DNA sequence: TGTGCCAGCAGCCTACCCCTAAACTATGGCTACACCTTC.

This clonotype was counted many times. This rearrangement joins TRBV6-5 to TRBJ1-2, with TRBD1 matching 8 bases. V was pared by 5 bases and J by 8 bases, with 13 bases of the junction left unmatched. In germline, CDR1 is MNHEY, CDR2 SVGAGI. The CDR3 spans 15 residues. The DNA of the CDR3 is TGTGCCAGCAGTGCCGACAGGGGTCCCCGTCAGGGCTACACCTTC. Translation gives CASSADRGPRQGYTF.

This clonotype was seen at least ten times. V gene TRBV29-1 combines with J gene TRBJ2-3; D call uncertain. V was cut by 6 bases and J by 4 bases, with 5 bases left in between. Germline-derived CDR1 and CDR2 are SQVTM and ANQGSEA. CDR3 length equals 10 residues. CDR3 in DNA: TGCAGCGTAGATGCAGATACGCAGTATTTT. Translated: CSVDADTQYF.

This clonotype was counted only a few times. The V and J genes are TRBV3-1 and TRBJ2-5; D gene uncertain. With 0 bases removed from V and 3 bases from J, the gap between germline ends came to 8 bases. CDR1 and CDR2 (germline): LGHDT, YNNKEL (reference sequence). The CDR3 spans 14 residues. CDR3 in amino acids: CASSQDNGEETQYF. The CDR3 DNA sequence: TGTGCCAGCAGCCAAGATAATGGGGAAGAGACCCAGTACTTC.

The chain carries TRBV5-4 and TRBJ2-5; tentatively, D is TRBD2 (6 bases). V lost 5 bases, J lost 0 bases, and 26 bases lay in between. CDR3 length: 19 amino acids. Germline V gene sequence: CDR1 SGHNT, CDR2 YYREEE (reference sequence). The CDR3 loop is CASRRIGLGDSLYQETQYF. Here the CDR3 DNA reads TGTGCCAGCAGAAGGATTGGGTTGGGGGACTCTCTGTACCAAGAGACCCAGTACTTC.

CDR3 in DNA: TGCGCCAGCAGCGGGTCCGGGACACAGGGGGCTTTCTATGGCTACACCTTC. This encodes CASSGSGTQGAFYGYTF. The chain links TRBV5-1 to TRBJ1-2; TRBD1 matches 9 bases. The length of the CDR3 is 17 residues. Losses at the gene ends were 4 bases for V and 4 bases for J; bases not matched to a gene: 14. Per germline, CDR1 SGHRS and CDR2 YFSETQ.

The V gene is TRBV3-1, the J gene TRBJ2-6; 7 bases fit TRBD1. V was pared by 0 bases and J by 3 bases, with 5 bases of the junction left unmatched. Looked up from germline, CDR1 is LGHDT and CDR2 is YNNKEL (reference sequence). The CDR3 covers 17 residues. The CDR3 nucleotides are TGTGCCAGCAGCCAAGAAAAGGGGGCATATGGGGCCAACGTCCTGACTTTC. This encodes CASSQEKGAYGANVLTF.

The sample holds a few counts of this clonotype. The gene calls are TRBV3-1 and TRBJ1-2; D possibly corresponds to TRBD1 (6 bases). Trimming took off 0 bases at V and 7 bases at J, with 15 bases between the two ends. Germline CDR1 and CDR2: LGHDT and YNNKEL (reference sequence). This CDR3 has 15 residues. The CDR3 nucleotides are TGTGCCAGCAGCCAAGAAGGAGGGGGTTACGGTGGCTACACCTTC. The encoded protein is CASSQEGGGYGGYTF. Full variable domain (outside the CDR3, taken from reference TRBV3-1 and TRBJ1-2): DTAVSQTPKYLVTQMGNDKSIKCEQNLGHDTMYWYKQDSKKFLKIMFSYNNKELIINETVPNRFSPKSPDKAHLNLHINSLELGDSAVYFCASSQEGGGYGGYTFGSGTRLTVV.

This clonotype was picked up a small number of times. The rearrangement joins TRBV7-2 to TRBJ1-5; D is ambiguous. Germline CDR1 SGHTA, CDR2 FQGNSA. V dropped 5 bases and J dropped 6 bases, with 20 bases sitting between them. CDR3 length equals 16 residues. CDR3 in amino acids: CASSPNPPQVSQPQHF. The DNA for the CDR3 is TGTGCCAGCAGCCCGAACCCCCCACAAGTTTCTCAGCCCCAGCATTTT.

At least ten counts were recorded for this clonotype. V gene TRBV4-3 combines with J gene TRBJ1-1; 7 nucleotides match TRBD1. The length of the CDR3 is 13 residues. Trimming cost V 6 bases and J 5 bases; bases outside gene matches: 6. Looked up from germline, CDR1 is LGHNA and CDR2 is YSLEER. The CDR3 loop reads CASSNRGRTEAFF. The CDR3 DNA follows: TGCGCCAGCAGTAACAGGGGTAGAACTGAAGCTTTCTTT.

The sample holds one count of this clonotype. The chain recombines TRBV20-1 with TRBJ2-3, with 12 bases aligning to TRBD2. The germline V gene has CDR1 DFQATT and CDR2 SNEGSKA (reference sequence). V was pared by 3 bases and J by 4 bases, with 8 bases of the junction left unmatched. The CDR3 length is 16 residues. DNA for the CDR3: TGCAGTGCTAGCTCCCCACTAGCGGGGGGACCAGATACGCAGTATTTT. It is translated as CSASSPLAGGPDTQYF.

The table lists this clonotype with a few counts. The chain links TRBV12-3 or TRBV12-4 to TRBJ1-1; possible D gene TRBD1, 6 bases. Trimming took off 2 bases at V and 6 bases at J, with 16 bases between the two ends. This CDR3 contains 15 residues. CDR3 DNA: TGTGCCAGCAGTTTAAATCAGGGGTACTCGGCTGAAGCTTTCTTT. This translates into CASSLNQGYSAEAFF.

This clonotype was seen at least ten times. The rearrangement joins TRBV7-2 to TRBJ2-1; 7 bases match TRBD2. Trimming took 3 bases from V and 10 from J; bases not matched to a gene: 3. CDR1 is SGHTA and CDR2 is FQGNSA in the germline V gene. CDR3 size: 12 residues. CDR3 in DNA: TGTGCCAGCAGCTTCATAGCGGGCGAGCAGTTCTTC. Protein sequence: CASSFIAGEQFF.

Many counts were recorded for this clonotype. V gene TRBV20-1 combines with J gene TRBJ1-2; a weak D match, TRBD1 (5 bases). Per the germline V gene, CDR1 is DFQATT and CDR2 is SNEGSKA (reference sequence). The CDR3 is made up of 11 amino acids. Trimming pared 5 bases from V and 5 bases from J, leaving 9 bases between. CDR3 DNA: TGCAGTGCTCGGGCAGGGTATGGCTACACCTTC. It is translated as CSARAGYGYTF.

This clonotype was counted only a few times. Here the CDR3 DNA reads TGTGCCAGCAGCTTAGGAGTGAGCCAAGAGACCCAGTACTTC. It is translated as CASSLGVSQETQYF. The chain has TRBV7-2 and TRBJ2-5; D uncertain. Looked up from germline, CDR1 is SGHTA and CDR2 is FQGNSA. Trimming cost V 1 base and J 1 base, with 7 bases left between them. The CDR3 has 14 residues. The complete variable domain, with remaining parts taken from reference TRBV7-2 and TRBJ2-5, reads GAGVSQSPSNKVTEKGKDVELRCDPISGHTALYWYRQSLGQGLEFLIYFQGNSAPDKSGLPSDRFSAERTGGSVSTLTIQRTQQEDSAVYLCASSLGVSQETQYFGPGTRLLVL.

This clonotype occurred many times. The chain combines TRBV20-1 with TRBJ2-3; no clear D gene. This CDR3 comprises 10 residues. Germline CDR1 reads DFQATT; CDR2 reads SNEGSKA (reference sequence). V gave up 6 bases and J gave up 5 bases, with 6 bases separating them. The CDR3 loop reads CSAPRDTQYF. The DNA of the CDR3 is TGCAGTGCGCCTCGAGATACGCAGTATTTT.

This clonotype turned up a few times. The rearrangement joins TRBV19 to TRBJ2-2; the D is unclear. The germline V and J ends were trimmed by 3 bases and 7 bases, with 9 bases remaining between them. From germline, CDR1 is LNHDA and CDR2 SQIVND (reference sequence). The CDR3 extends over 13 amino acids. CDR3 nucleotides: TGTGCCAGTAGTATCGGGCCGGTCGGGGAGCTGTTTTTT. Translated: CASSIGPVGELFF.

This chain connects TRBV12-3 or TRBV12-4 to TRBJ2-7; 8 bases align to TRBD1. The CDR3 has 16 amino acids. Trimming cost V 5 bases and J 0 bases; bases outside gene matches: 9. The CDR3 loop reads CASSLRTGQVSYEQYF. The CDR3 bases are TGTGCCAGCAGTCTCAGGACGGGACAGGTCTCCTACGAGCAGTACTTC.

V is TRBV16 and J is TRBJ1-2; perhaps TRBD1 as D (5 bases). Trimming cost V 2 bases and J 4 bases, with 11 bases left between them. The germline V gene encodes CDR1 KGHSY and CDR2 FQNENV. This CDR3 spans 14 amino acids. CDR3 sequence reads: CASSQKQELYGYTF. DNA of the CDR3: TGTGCCAGCAGCCAAAAACAGGAACTCTATGGCTACACCTTC.

This chain connects TRBV2 to TRBJ2-6, with 9 bases identical to TRBD1. Germline CDR1 SNHLY, CDR2 FYNNEI. The CDR3 is 16 amino acids. Unmatched junction bases numbered 11, after V lost 11 bases and J lost 3 bases. The CDR3 here is CAVFGTGLYGANVLTF. CDR3 bases: TGTGCCGTCTTTGGGACAGGGCTTTATGGGGCCAACGTCCTGACTTTC.

This chain links TRBV7-9 with TRBJ2-1; 7 bases map to TRBD2. Germline V gives CDR1 SEHNR, CDR2 FQNEAQ (reference sequence). Trimming at V came to 5 bases and at J to 7 bases, leaving 8 bases not matched to a gene. The CDR3 runs 14 residues. The CDR3 loop reads CASSPLGGWNEQFF. The CDR3 nucleotides read TGTGCCAGCAGCCCCCTGGGGGGGTGGAATGAGCAGTTCTTC. Full variable domain (outside the CDR3, taken from reference TRBV7-9 and TRBJ2-1): DTGVSQNPRHKITKRGQNVTFRCDPISEHNRLYWYRQTLGQGPEFLTYFQNEAQLEKSRLLSDRFSAERPKGSFSTLEIQRTEQGDSAMYLCASSPLGGWNEQFFGPGTRLTVL.